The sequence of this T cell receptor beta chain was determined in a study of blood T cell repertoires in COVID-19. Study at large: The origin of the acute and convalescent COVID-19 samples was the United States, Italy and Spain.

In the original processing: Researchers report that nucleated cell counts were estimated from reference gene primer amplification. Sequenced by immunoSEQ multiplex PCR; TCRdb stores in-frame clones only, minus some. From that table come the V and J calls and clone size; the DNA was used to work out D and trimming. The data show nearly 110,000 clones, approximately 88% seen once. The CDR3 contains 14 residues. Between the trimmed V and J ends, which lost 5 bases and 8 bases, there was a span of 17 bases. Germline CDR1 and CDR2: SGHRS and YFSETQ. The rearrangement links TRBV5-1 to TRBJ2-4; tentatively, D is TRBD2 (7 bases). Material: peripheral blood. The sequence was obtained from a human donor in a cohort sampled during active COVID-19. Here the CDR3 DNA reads TGCGCCAGCAGTTCCACCACCGGGGGGCACATTCAGTACTTC. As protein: CASSSTTGGHIQYF.